This TCR beta chain was captured by sequencing in a study of metastatic and nonmetastatic thyroid tumors. Study-wide background: Across peripheral blood and tumor or nodule tissue samples taken from malignant and benign thyroid patients, the repertoires were compared with one another.

Thyroid surgery was performed in patients who had received no treatment beforehand. In the original workflow: In papillary thyroid cancer, a distant-metastasis classifier was built using CDR3 differences across clinicopathological groups. TCRdb re-processed the PCR reads through MiXCR. It is TCRdb's table, rather than the study itself, that gives the V and J calls and clone size. The top ten clones hold 13% to 15% of a sample with approximately 22,000 clones, roughly 13% of them seen once. The CDR3 loop spans 14 amino acids. Germline loops: CDR1 SGHNT, CDR2 YYREEE (reference sequence). Deletions cut 0 bases from V and 1 base from J, with 8 bases between. This clone was seen ten or more times. The antigen remains undetermined. Study results and caveats: Significantly higher TCR beta diversity was reportedly seen in malignant thyroid tumors than benign nodules, in blood and tumor.

Sequencing used blood. This sequence joins TRBV5-4 and TRBJ2-7, with D unresolved. The clonotype comes from a female donor with papillary thyroid cancer or a benign thyroid nodule (not recorded which). Some clones in this sample may be carry-over from other donors' samples. In nucleotides, the CDR3 is TGTGCCAGCAGCTTGGCTTTGGGGTCCTACGAGCAGTACTTC. It yields the protein CASSLALGSYEQYF. Full variable domain (missing parts from reference TRBV5-4 and TRBJ2-7): ETGVTQSPTHLIKTRGQQVTLRCSSQSGHNTVSWYQQALGQGPQFIFQYYREEENGRGNFPPRFSGLQFPNYSSELNVNALELDDSALYLCASSLALGSYEQYFGPGTRLTVT.